These T cell receptor beta chains were read from a single sample in a study of blood T cell repertoires in COVID-19. Assay used: immunoSEQ multiplex PCR; TCRdb lists only in-frame clones, some missing. There are approximately 200,000 clones in the sample; 85% to 90% occur only once, and 0.95% to 1.5% lies in the top ten. Sequences were obtained from PBMCs or T cells enriched from blood (not recorded which). The receptors stem from a young man who had recovered from COVID-19. CDR3s include the opening cysteine and the closing phenylalanine or tryptophan. D genes are given only for firm matches. Size is stated for part of the rows, as once, few or many counts, or as a class when the clone is expanded.

V gene: TRBV10-3
clone size: few
J gene: TRBJ2-1
D gene: -
CDR3 protein: CATRNGGYNEQFF
CDR3 DNA: TGTGCCACCCGGAACGGGGGTTACAATGAGCAGTTCTTC

V gene: TRBV5-1
clone size: -
J gene: TRBJ1-2
D gene: -
CDR3 protein: CASSLANAGKANYGYTF
CDR3 DNA: TGCGCCAGCAGCTTGGCGAATGCCGGGAAAGCTAACTATGGCTACACCTTC

V gene: TRBV28
clone size: once
J gene: TRBJ2-2
D gene: -
CDR3 protein: CASRRAGGRVTGELFF
CDR3 DNA: TGTGCCAGCAGACGGGCCGGTGGCAGGGTGACCGGGGAGCTGTTTTTT

V gene: TRBV7-8
clone size: -
J gene: TRBJ1-6
D gene: -
CDR3 protein: CASSFQGGTYNSPLHF
CDR3 DNA: TGTGCCAGCAGCTTCCAGGGAGGCACCTATAATTCACCCCTCCACTTT

V gene: TRBV5-6
clone size: once
J gene: TRBJ1-1
D gene: -
CDR3 protein: CASSFPTSSLGTEAFF
CDR3 DNA: TGTGCCAGCAGCTTTCCAACGTCTAGCCTGGGGACTGAAGCTTTCTTT

V gene: TRBV10-1
clone size: -
J gene: TRBJ2-3
D gene: -
CDR3 protein: CASSAQITDTQYF
CDR3 DNA: TGCGCCAGCAGTGCACAGATCACAGATACGCAGTATTTT

V gene: TRBV7-9
clone size: -
J gene: TRBJ2-2
D gene: -
CDR3 protein: CASSRRVANTGELFF
CDR3 DNA: TGTGCCAGCAGTCGGCGGGTTGCGAACACCGGGGAGCTGTTTTTT

V gene: TRBV12-2
clone size: -
J gene: TRBJ2-1
D gene: -
CDR3 protein: CASRLFTGMRNEQFF
CDR3 DNA: TGTGCAAGTCGCTTATTTACGGGAATGAGAAATGAGCAGTTCTTC

V gene: TRBV20-1
clone size: -
J gene: TRBJ1-6
D gene: -
CDR3 protein: CSAIDNSPLHF
CDR3 DNA: TGCAGTGCTATAGATAATTCACCCCTCCACTTT

V gene: TRBV27
clone size: -
J gene: TRBJ2-5
D gene: -
CDR3 protein: CASSFRKGQIQETQYF
CDR3 DNA: TGTGCCAGCAGTTTCCGAAAGGGGCAGATACAAGAGACCCAGTACTTC

V gene: TRBV3-1/TRBV3-2
clone size: -
J gene: TRBJ2-1
D gene: TRBD2
CDR3 protein: CASSQGLAGYNEQFF
CDR3 DNA: TGTGCCAGCAGCCAAGGACTAGCGGGATACAATGAGCAGTTCTTC

V gene: TRBV2
clone size: -
J gene: TRBJ2-7
D gene: -
CDR3 protein: CASSEEDRGFSYEQYF
CDR3 DNA: TGTGCCAGCAGTGAGGAGGACAGAGGTTTCTCCTACGAGCAGTACTTC

V gene: TRBV5-1
clone size: -
J gene: TRBJ1-1
D gene: TRBD1
CDR3 protein: CASSLDRRTEAFF
CDR3 DNA: TGCGCCAGCAGTTTGGACAGGCGCACTGAAGCTTTCTTT